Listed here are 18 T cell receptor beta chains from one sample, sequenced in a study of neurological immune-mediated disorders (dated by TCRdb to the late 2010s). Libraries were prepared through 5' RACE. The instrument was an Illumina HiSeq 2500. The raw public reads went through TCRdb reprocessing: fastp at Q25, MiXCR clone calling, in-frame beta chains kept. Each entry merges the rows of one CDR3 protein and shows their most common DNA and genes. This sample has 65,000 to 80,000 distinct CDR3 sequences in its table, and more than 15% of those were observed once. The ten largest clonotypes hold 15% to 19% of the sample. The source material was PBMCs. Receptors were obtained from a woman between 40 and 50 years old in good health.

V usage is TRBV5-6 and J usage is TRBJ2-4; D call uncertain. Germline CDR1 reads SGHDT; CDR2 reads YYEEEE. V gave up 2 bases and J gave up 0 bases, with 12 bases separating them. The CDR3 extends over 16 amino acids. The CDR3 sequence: CASSFGQMIAKNIQYF. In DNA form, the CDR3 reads TGTGCCAGCAGCTTCGGGCAGATGATAGCCAAAAACATTCAGTACTTC.

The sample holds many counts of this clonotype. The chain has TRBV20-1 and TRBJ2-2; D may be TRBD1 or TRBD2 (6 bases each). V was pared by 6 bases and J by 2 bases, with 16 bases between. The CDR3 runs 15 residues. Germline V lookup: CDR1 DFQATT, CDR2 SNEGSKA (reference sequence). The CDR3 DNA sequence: TGCAGTGCGCTACAGGGAGGACTTAACACCGGGGAGCTGTTTTTT. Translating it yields CSALQGGLNTGELFF.

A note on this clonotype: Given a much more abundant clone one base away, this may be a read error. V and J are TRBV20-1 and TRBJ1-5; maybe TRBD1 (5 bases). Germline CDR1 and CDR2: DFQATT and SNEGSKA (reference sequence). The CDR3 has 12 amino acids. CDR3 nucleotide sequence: TGCAGTGTTAGAGTGGGGGTGCAGCCCCAGCATTTT. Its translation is CSVRVGVQPQHF.

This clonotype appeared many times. CDR3 bases: TGTGCCAGCAGTTACTTGGGACAGGGCAGGGGAGAAGCTTTCTTT. This codes for CASSYLGQGRGEAFF. The V and J genes are TRBV6-5 and TRBJ1-1, with 9 positions matching TRBD1. V shed 1 base and J 8 bases; nucleotides not matched to a gene: 8. Germline V lookup: CDR1 MNHEY, CDR2 SVGAGI. The CDR3 totals 15 residues.

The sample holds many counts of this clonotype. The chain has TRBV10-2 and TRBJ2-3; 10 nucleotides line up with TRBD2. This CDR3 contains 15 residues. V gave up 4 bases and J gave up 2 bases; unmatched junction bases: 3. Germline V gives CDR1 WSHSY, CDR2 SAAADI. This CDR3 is CASSVLAGVTDTQYF. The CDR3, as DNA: TGCGCCAGCAGTGTCCTAGCGGGGGTCACAGATACGCAGTATTTT.

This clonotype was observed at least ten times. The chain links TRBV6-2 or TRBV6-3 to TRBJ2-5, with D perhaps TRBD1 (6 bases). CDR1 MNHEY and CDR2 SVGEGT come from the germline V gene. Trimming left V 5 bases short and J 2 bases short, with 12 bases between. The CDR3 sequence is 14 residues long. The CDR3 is CASSPLRGQETQYF. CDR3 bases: TGTGCCAGCAGTCCACTAAGGGGGCAAGAGACCCAGTACTTC.

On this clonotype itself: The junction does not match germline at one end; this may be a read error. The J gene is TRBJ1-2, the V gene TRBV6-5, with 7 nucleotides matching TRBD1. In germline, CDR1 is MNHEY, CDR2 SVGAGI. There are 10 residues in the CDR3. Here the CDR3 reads CASSYEGAPF. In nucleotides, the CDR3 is TGTGCCAGCAGTTACGAGGGGGCCCCTTTC.

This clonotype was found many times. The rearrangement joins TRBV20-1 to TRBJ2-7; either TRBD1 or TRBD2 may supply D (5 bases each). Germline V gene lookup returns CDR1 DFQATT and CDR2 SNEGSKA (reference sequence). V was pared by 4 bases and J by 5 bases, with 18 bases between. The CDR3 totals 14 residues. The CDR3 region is CSATSPGAIHEQYV. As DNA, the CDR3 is TGCAGTGCTACCTCCCCCGGGGCCATCCACGAGCAGTACGTC.

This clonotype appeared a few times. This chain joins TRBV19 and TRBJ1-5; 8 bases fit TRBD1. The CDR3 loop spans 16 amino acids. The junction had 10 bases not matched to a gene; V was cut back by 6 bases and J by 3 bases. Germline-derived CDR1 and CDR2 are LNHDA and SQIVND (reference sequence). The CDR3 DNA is TGTGCCAGTAGCCTTGACAGGGGAAGTCTCAATCAGCCCCAGCATTTT. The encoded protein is CASSLDRGSLNQPQHF. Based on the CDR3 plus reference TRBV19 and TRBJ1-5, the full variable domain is DGGITQSPKYLFRKEGQNVTLSCEQNLNHDAMYWYRQDPGQGLRLIYYSQIVNDFQKGDIAEGYSVSREKKESFPLTVTSAQKNPTAFYLCASSLDRGSLNQPQHFGDGTRLSIL.

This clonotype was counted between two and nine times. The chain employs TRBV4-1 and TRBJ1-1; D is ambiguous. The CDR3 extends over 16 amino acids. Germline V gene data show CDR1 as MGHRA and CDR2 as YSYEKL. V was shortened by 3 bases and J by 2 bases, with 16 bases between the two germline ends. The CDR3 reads CASSHNPRPGNTEAFF. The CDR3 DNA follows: TGCGCCAGCAGCCATAATCCCCGTCCCGGAAACACTGAAGCTTTCTTT.

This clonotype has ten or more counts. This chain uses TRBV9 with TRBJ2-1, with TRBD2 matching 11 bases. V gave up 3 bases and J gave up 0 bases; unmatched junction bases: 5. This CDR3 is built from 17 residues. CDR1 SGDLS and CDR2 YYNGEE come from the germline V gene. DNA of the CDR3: TGTGCCAGCAGCGCGACTAGCGGGGCGGGCTCCTACAATGAGCAGTTCTTC. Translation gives CASSATSGAGSYNEQFF.

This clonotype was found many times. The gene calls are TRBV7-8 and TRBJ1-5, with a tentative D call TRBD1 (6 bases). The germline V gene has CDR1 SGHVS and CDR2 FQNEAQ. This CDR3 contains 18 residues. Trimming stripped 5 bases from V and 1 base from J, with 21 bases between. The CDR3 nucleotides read TGTGCCAGCAGCGCCCCCCGTACGCAGGGGAAGAGCAATCAGCCCCAGCATTTT. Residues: CASSAPRTQGKSNQPQHF.

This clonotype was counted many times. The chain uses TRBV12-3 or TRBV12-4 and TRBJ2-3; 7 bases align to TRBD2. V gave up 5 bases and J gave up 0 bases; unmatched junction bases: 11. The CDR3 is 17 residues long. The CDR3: CASSPHGNGGSTDTQYF. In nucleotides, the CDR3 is TGTGCCAGCAGTCCCCACGGGAACGGGGGGAGCACAGATACGCAGTATTTT.

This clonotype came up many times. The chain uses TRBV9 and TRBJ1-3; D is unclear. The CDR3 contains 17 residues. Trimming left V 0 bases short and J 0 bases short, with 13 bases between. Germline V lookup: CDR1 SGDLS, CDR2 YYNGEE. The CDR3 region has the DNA TGTGCCAGCAGCGTAGAAGGGTTAGGGCTCTCTGGAAACACCATATATTTT. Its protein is CASSVEGLGLSGNTIYF.

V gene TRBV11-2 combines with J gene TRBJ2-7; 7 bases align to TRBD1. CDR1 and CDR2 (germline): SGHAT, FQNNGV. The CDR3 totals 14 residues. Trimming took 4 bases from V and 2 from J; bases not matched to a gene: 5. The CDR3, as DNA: TGTGCCAGCAGCTCGGACAGGCCCCCCTACGAGCAGTACTTC. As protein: CASSSDRPPYEQYF.

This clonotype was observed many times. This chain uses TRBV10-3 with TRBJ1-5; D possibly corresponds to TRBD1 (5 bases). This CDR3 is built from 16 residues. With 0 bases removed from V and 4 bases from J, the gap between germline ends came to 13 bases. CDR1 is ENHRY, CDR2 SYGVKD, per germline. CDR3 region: CAISESRGASNQPQHF. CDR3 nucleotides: TGTGCCATCAGTGAGTCCCGAGGGGCCAGTAATCAGCCCCAGCATTTT.

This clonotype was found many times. CDR3 residues: CSVIGTYNTEAFF. The CDR3 DNA is TGCAGTGTTATCGGGACCTATAACACTGAAGCTTTCTTT. The V call is TRBV20-1, the J call TRBJ1-1; D might be TRBD1 (5 bases). Germline CDR1 is DFQATT and CDR2 is SNEGSKA (reference sequence). CDR3 length: 13 residues. V gave up 7 bases and J gave up 2 bases, with 14 bases separating them.

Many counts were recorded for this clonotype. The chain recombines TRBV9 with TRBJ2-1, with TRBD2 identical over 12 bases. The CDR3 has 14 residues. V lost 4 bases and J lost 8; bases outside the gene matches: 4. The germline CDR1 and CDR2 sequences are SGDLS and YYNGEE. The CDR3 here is CASSSSGGAYEQFF. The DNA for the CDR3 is TGTGCCAGCAGCTCTAGCGGGGGGGCGTATGAGCAGTTCTTC.